These 11 T cell receptor beta chains originate from one sample sequenced in a study of blood T cell repertoires in COVID-19. Sequenced by immunoSEQ multiplex PCR; TCRdb stores in-frame clones only, minus some. Here the sample spans approximately 45,000 clones, 75% to 95% being singletons. Sequenced input: peripheral blood. Receptor source: a man between 65 and 85 years old with acute or convalescent COVID-19.

The gene calls are TRBV20-1 and TRBJ1-5, with TRBD1 matching over 7 bases. CDR3 size: 14 residues. The trim removed 4 bases at V and 3 bases at J, leaving 6 bases unmatched. CDR1 and CDR2 (germline): DFQATT, SNEGSKA (reference sequence). The chain's CDR3 is CSATDRVNNQPQHF. The DNA for the CDR3 is TGCAGTGCTACTGACAGGGTAAACAATCAGCCCCAGCATTTT.

The rearrangement links TRBV19 to TRBJ2-5; 7 bases agree with TRBD1. V was pared by 7 bases and J by 4 bases, with 6 bases of the junction left unmatched. Looked up from germline, CDR1 is LNHDA and CDR2 is SQIVND (reference sequence). CDR3 length: 13 amino acids. The CDR3 DNA reads as TGTGCCAGTACGGACAGGCTGACAGAGACCCAGTACTTC. Translated, it gives CASTDRLTETQYF.

The CDR3 reads CASSPAGTPAPLHF. The CDR3 bases are TGTGCCAGCTCACCAGCTGGGACTCCCGCACCCCTCCACTTT. The chain is built from TRBV18 and TRBJ1-6; D may be TRBD1 (5 bases). Germline V lookup: CDR1 KGHSH, CDR2 LQKENI. V was pared by 2 bases and J by 11 bases, with 13 bases between. There are 14 residues in the CDR3.

The genes are TRBV23-1 and TRBJ1-6, with D perhaps TRBD1 (6 bases). TRBV23-1 is known as an ORF, though its function is uncertain. The CDR3 consists of 17 residues. V shed 1 base and J shed 6 bases, with 16 bases lying between them. The CDR3 loop reads CASSQWGPGSGNSPLHF. CDR3 nucleotides: TGCGCCAGCAGTCAATGGGGGCCGGGATCGGGTAATTCACCCCTCCACTTT.

V gene TRBV4-3 combines with J gene TRBJ1-3; D not resolved. The CDR3 length is 14 residues. With 0 bases removed from V and 4 bases from J, the gap between germline ends came to 7 bases. Germline CDR1 is LGHNA and CDR2 is YSLEER. CDR3 protein: CASSQDRRGNTIYF. As DNA, the CDR3 is TGCGCCAGCAGCCAAGATCGCAGGGGAAACACCATATATTTT.

The chain has TRBV9 and TRBJ2-3; 8 bases are shared with TRBD2. Trimming removed 0 bases from V and 4 bases from J; junction bases left unmatched: 10. Germline lookup yields CDR1 SGDLS and CDR2 YYNGEE. The CDR3 totals 17 residues. CDR3 amino acids: CASSVVPWAGGPDTQYF. As DNA, the CDR3 is TGTGCCAGCAGCGTAGTCCCTTGGGCGGGGGGTCCAGATACGCAGTATTTT.

DNA for the CDR3: TGTGCCAGCAGTTTAAGGTCAGGGGGCCACACTGAAGCTTTCTTT. The encoded protein is CASSLRSGGHTEAFF. V usage is TRBV27 and J usage is TRBJ1-1, with 8 bases lining up with TRBD1. Trimming at V came to 2 bases and at J to 3 bases, leaving 5 bases not matched to a gene. Germline-derived CDR1 and CDR2 are MNHEY and SMNVEV (reference sequence). The CDR3 runs to 15 residues.

This clone was observed once. V and J are TRBV5-6 and TRBJ1-2, with a possible D match to TRBD1 (5 bases). The V end was cut by 3 bases, the J end by 1 base, with 7 bases between. The CDR3 loop spans 13 amino acids. Germline values: CDR1 SGHDT, CDR2 YYEEEE. CDR3 in amino acids: CASSSTDNYGYTF. CDR3 bases: TGTGCCAGCAGCTCGACAGATAACTATGGCTACACCTTC.

The chain is built from TRBV7-4 and TRBJ1-1; D may be TRBD1 (6 bases). The CDR3 contains 16 residues. The V end lost 4 bases, the J end lost 0 bases, and 15 bases lay between the germline ends. Germline CDR1 reads SGHVT; CDR2 reads SQSDAQ. CDR3 DNA: TGTGCCAGCAGCTCGAAGGGGGAAATAATGAACACTGAAGCTTTCTTT. Translated, it gives CASSSKGEIMNTEAFF.

This chain joins TRBV19 and TRBJ2-7; D is perhaps TRBD1 (5 bases). Germline CDR1 is LNHDA and CDR2 is SQIVND (reference sequence). V lost 8 bases and J lost 1, with 12 bases in between. The CDR3 contains 13 residues. CDR3 bases: TGTGCCAGTGCCCCAGGGCCTTCCTACGAGCAGTACTTC. Amino acids: CASAPGPSYEQYF. Filled out from reference TRBV19 and TRBJ2-7, the complete variable domain reads DGGITQSPKYLFRKEGQNVTLSCEQNLNHDAMYWYRQDPGQGLRLIYYSQIVNDFQKGDIAEGYSVSREKKESFPLTVTSAQKNPTAFYLCASAPGPSYEQYFGPGTRLTVT.

J is TRBJ2-2 and V is TRBV3-1 (or the pseudogene TRBV3-2), with D perhaps matching TRBD1 (6 bases). Deletions cut 5 bases from V and 4 bases from J, with 20 bases between. The CDR3 covers 17 residues. The germline CDR1 and CDR2 sequences are LGHDT and YNNKEL (reference sequence). The CDR3 sequence is CASSSHQSTGSTGELFF. DNA of the CDR3: TGTGCCAGCAGCTCGCACCAATCTACAGGGAGCACCGGGGAGCTGTTTTTT.